This TCR beta chain is from a study of shared clonotypes between healthy human individuals. The assay was immunoSEQ multiplex PCR, and TCRdb's table has in-frame clones only and misses some. The repertoire holds roughly 500,000 clones, with around four fifths as singletons. Between the trimmed V and J ends, which lost 4 bases and 10 bases, there was a span of 13 bases. The germline CDR1 and CDR2 sequences are MNHEY and SMNVEV (reference sequence). The length of the CDR3 is 12 residues. The table lists this clone with a few counts. This chain joins TRBV27 and TRBJ1-1; a possible D gene is TRBD1 (5 bases). Sequences were obtained from PBMCs. The TCR was taken from a woman in her 40s in good health. Some clones in this sample may be carry-over from other donors' samples. The CDR3, as DNA: TGTGCCAGCAGTTCGGCGGGGCGACGAGCTTTCTTT. Protein product: CASSSAGRRAFF.